A selection of T cell receptor beta chains follows, all from one sample in a study of T cell responses to AZD1222 COVID-19 vaccine. Assay used: immunoSEQ multiplex PCR; TCRdb lists only in-frame clones, some missing. The sample comprises 150,000 to 200,000 clones, roughly nine tenths of which are singletons, and roughly 1.2% rests with the top ten. Sequences were derived from peripheral blood, sampled 28 days after the second AZD1222 dose. These receptors all come from an adult who received the AZD1222 COVID-19 vaccine. Both conserved end residues are part of each CDR3. A D gene is named only where the DNA matches it firmly. Expanded clones are given a class, and other clones once, few, many or no size at all.

cdr3_nt cdr3_aa clone_size d_call j_call v_call
TGTGCCAGCAGTGAAGTCGGGAGGGCGGATACGCAGTATTTT CASSEVGRADTQYF NA TRBD2 TRBJ2-3 TRBV2
TGCGCCAGCAGCCCCGGTAGGGCATCAAATTCACCCCTCCACTTT CASSPGRASNSPLHF NA NA TRBJ1-6 TRBV5-1
TGTGCCAGTGGTGGGGGTAGGAATGAGCAGTTCTTC CASGGGRNEQFF once NA TRBJ2-1 TRBV27
TGTGCCAGCAGTTACTCCGCCGGACAGAGGACCTACGAGCAGTACTTC CASSYSAGQRTYEQYF NA NA TRBJ2-7 TRBV6-5
TGTGCCAGCAGTTACCTTCGCGGGGAGGGTCTTAACCGGGAGCTGTTTTTT CASSYLRGEGLNRELFF few TRBD2 TRBJ2-2 TRBV5-4
TGTGCCAGCAGCCAATCCAGGGGGCGCTTCTACGAGCAGTACTTC CASSQSRGRFYEQYF NA TRBD1 TRBJ2-7 TRBV14
TGTGCCAGCAGCTTAGAAGGGGCCTTCACCGGGGAGCTGTTTTTT CASSLEGAFTGELFF NA NA TRBJ2-2 TRBV11-2
TGTGCCAGCAGTTTTGCCCAACCCGGAAAGCAAGAAAATTCACCCCTCCACTTT CASSFAQPGKQENSPLHF NA NA TRBJ1-6 TRBV28
TGTGCCAGCACACGGACAAGCTATGGCTACACCTTC CASTRTSYGYTF once NA TRBJ1-2 TRBV28
TGTGCCAGTAGTACCAACGGACTGAGGGAGGGCAGGGCTAACTATGGCTACACCTTC CASSTNGLREGRANYGYTF NA NA TRBJ1-2 TRBV19
TGTGCCAGTAGTATAAGAGGAAACACCATATATTTT CASSIRGNTIYF NA NA TRBJ1-3 TRBV19
TGTGCCAGCAGCTTAGACGGGACAAGGAACACCGGGGAGCTGTTTTTT CASSLDGTRNTGELFF NA NA TRBJ2-2 TRBV7-8
TGTGCCAGTAGTCTCATTCGGACTAGCGGGGTATACAATGAGCAGTTCTTC CASSLIRTSGVYNEQFF NA TRBD2 TRBJ2-1 TRBV19
TGCAGTGCTCGTGAGTGGGGACAGGGGACTTTGAACACTGAAGCTTTCTTT CSAREWGQGTLNTEAFF NA TRBD1 TRBJ1-1 TRBV20-1
TGTGCCAGTAGTATAGCCTATGGCGGGAGGGCCTACGAGCAGTACTTC CASSIAYGGRAYEQYF NA TRBD2 TRBJ2-7 TRBV19
TGTGCCAGCAGCCTTGGCGAGCGACAGGGGGCAACAGATACGCAGTATTTT CASSLGERQGATDTQYF NA TRBD1 TRBJ2-3 TRBV5-4
TGTGTCAGCAGCCGGTGGACAGACATCAACTCACCCCTCCACTTT CVSSRWTDINSPLHF once NA TRBJ1-6 TRBV3-1/TRBV3-2
TGCAGCGTGGAAGCCGGCGGCCATGGTGAAAAACTGTTTTTT CSVEAGGHGEKLFF few NA TRBJ1-4 TRBV29-1
TGCGCCAGCAGATCTCCAGCCCAGGGGGGCCATGAGCAGTTCTTC CASRSPAQGGHEQFF NA NA TRBJ2-1 TRBV5-1
TGTGCCATCAGTGAGGTAGCGGACTACAATGAGCAGTTCTTC CAISEVADYNEQFF NA NA TRBJ2-1 TRBV10-3
TGTGCCAGTAGTATCCCGGGACGGCAGAATTCACCCCTCCACTTT CASSIPGRQNSPLHF NA NA TRBJ1-6 TRBV19
TGCGCCAGCAGCCAAGCATCCGGTTACGAGCAGTACTTC CASSQASGYEQYF NA NA TRBJ2-7 TRBV4-3
TGTGCCAGTAGGGACAGGGAAGGCTACACCTTC CASRDREGYTF NA TRBD1 TRBJ1-2 TRBV19
TGCGCCAGCAGCCGGGTCGCCTCTCCCCACGAGCAGTACTTC CASSRVASPHEQYF NA NA TRBJ2-7 TRBV4-3
TGTGCCACCAGTGACCCTTTGTCTCCGCAGTATTTT CATSDPLSPQYF NA NA TRBJ2-3 TRBV24-1
TGTGCCACCAGCAGAGTGGGGGCTCCCAAAAACATTCAGTACTTC CATSRVGAPKNIQYF NA NA TRBJ2-4 TRBV15
TGTGCCAGCAGCCAGGACAGGGGGGATTATAATTCACCCCTCCACTTT CASSQDRGDYNSPLHF NA TRBD1 TRBJ1-6 TRBV11-1
TGTGCCAGTAAGGGGGACAGGGCCTCCTACGAGCAGTACTTC CASKGDRASYEQYF NA TRBD1 TRBJ2-7 TRBV5-4
TGTGCCACCAGCAGAGAGCAGGTCGGACTTTACGAGCAGTACTTC CATSREQVGLYEQYF NA NA TRBJ2-7 TRBV15
TGCAGTGCTAGTTCAGGGACTAGCGGTTACAATGAGCAGTTCTTC CSASSGTSGYNEQFF NA TRBD2 TRBJ2-1 TRBV20-1
TGCGCCAGCAGCCAAGATGGGGAATTCTATGGCTACACCTTC CASSQDGEFYGYTF NA NA TRBJ1-2 TRBV4-3
TGTGCCAGCAGTCCCGAGTTGACAGCTTACAATGAGCAGTTCTTC CASSPELTAYNEQFF NA NA TRBJ2-1 TRBV6-2/TRBV6-3
TGTGCCAGCAGCGTAGCGGCGGGTTTGGGCAATGAGCAGTTCTTC CASSVAAGLGNEQFF NA NA TRBJ2-1 TRBV9
TGTGCCAGCAGTTTAGGTTCCCCGAGTGAAGCTTTCTTT CASSLGSPSEAFF NA NA TRBJ1-1 TRBV12-3/TRBV12-4
TGTGCCAGCAGCCCGGACTATGGCTACACCTTC CASSPDYGYTF once NA TRBJ1-2 TRBV7-9
TGTGCCAGCAGCTTAGGGACAGGGTTCGCTTTCTTT CASSLGTGFAFF NA TRBD1 TRBJ1-1 TRBV7-9
TGTGCCAGCAGCTCGCCGGGACAGGGGGGATCATTGAACTATGGCTACACCTTC CASSSPGQGGSLNYGYTF few TRBD1 TRBJ1-2 TRBV11-2
TGTGCCAGCAGCCCACGGACAGGGTTCGATTCACCCCTCCACTTT CASSPRTGFDSPLHF NA TRBD1 TRBJ1-6 TRBV7-9
TGTGCCACCAGTGATTTGGGGAAGCTAGCGGGAGACACAGATACGCAGTATTTT CATSDLGKLAGDTDTQYF NA TRBD2 TRBJ2-3 TRBV24-1
TGTGCCAGCAGCAAAGATTTTGGATACAGGGGGGTGTTTAGCAATCAGCCCCAGCATTTT CASSKDFGYRGVFSNQPQHF few NA TRBJ1-5 TRBV21-1
TGTGCCAGCAGTTCACCCGGGCTAGCGGGAGGGCGTCGGTTCTTC CASSSPGLAGGRRFF NA TRBD2 TRBJ2-1 TRBV28
TGTGCCAGCAGCGGCCGTGGGAATATGAACACTGAAGCTTTCTTT CASSGRGNMNTEAFF NA NA TRBJ1-1 TRBV7-9
TGTGCCAGCAGCCGGGGCCGTAATGAAAAACTGTTTTTT CASSRGRNEKLFF NA NA TRBJ1-4 TRBV2
TGTGCCAGCAGCTTAGAAACGGCGGACTACGAGCAGTACTTC CASSLETADYEQYF few NA TRBJ2-7 TRBV7-9
TGTGCCAGCAGGACCTTAGGGGGGCGGAACACTGAAGCTTTCTTT CASRTLGGRNTEAFF once NA TRBJ1-1 TRBV2